This T cell receptor beta chain was identified in a study of shared clonotypes between healthy human individuals. All donors qualified as healthy HIV-negative adults and had experienced no recent acute infections or vaccinations. Study-level results: Limitation of the genetic and exposure-history diversity represented came from the few donors. Naive subsets generally had larger estimated richness than memory subsets.

This CDR3 is built from 14 residues. Deletions cut 2 bases from V and 0 bases from J, with 7 bases between. The germline gives CDR1 KGHSH, CDR2 LQKENI. Assay used: immunoSEQ multiplex PCR; TCRdb lists only in-frame clones, some missing. Of some 580,000 clones listed, almost 97% are singletons. Details on this clone: Its antigen is still unknown.

The sample comprised naive CD4+ T cells sorted from blood. Subset specified: CD45RA+ positively selected. V usage is TRBV18 and J usage is TRBJ1-1; no firm D call. The TCR originated in a woman aged 30 to 39 in good health. CDR3 DNA sequence: TGTGCCAGCTCACCAAATCCCATGAACACTGAAGCTTTCTTT. Its protein product is CASSPNPMNTEAFF. Drawing the rest from reference TRBV18 and TRBJ1-1, the complete variable domain is NAGVMQNPRHLVRRRGQEARLRCSPMKGHSHVYWYRQLPEEGLKFMVYLQKENIIDESGMPKERFSAEFPKEGPSILRIQQVVRGDSAAYFCASSPNPMNTEAFFGQGTRLTVV.